This entry features one TCR beta chain sequence. This clonotype has just a few counts. The clone's antigen remains unknown. One base away there is no much larger clone; base qualities are not given. This sample is part of a study of T-cell memory formation after mild COVID-19 (dated by TCRdb to the early 2020s). The study in broad terms: TCR sequence clusters from the two donors were largely donor specific. T-cell clones expanding and contracting after mild COVID-19 in a couple of donors were tracked by longitudinal TCRalpha and TCRbeta repertoire sequencing. The cohort was made up of two young adult volunteers, one female and one male, who were previously healthy.

Ficoll-Paque density gradient centrifugation was used to isolate PBMCs. Data came from an Illumina NovaSeq 6000. TCRalpha and TCRbeta cDNA libraries were constructed by 5'RACE with constant-segment primers, with sample barcodes and unique molecular identifiers being introduced. Trizol reagent was used to extract RNA from every sample. The libraries were amplified in two PCR steps, and the second step added a second sample barcode and Illumina TruSeq adapters. Sequencing of the libraries was done on an Illumina NovaSeq, producing 2 x 150 bp paired-end reads. Processing in the source paper ran as follows. Reads were demultiplexed and collapsed into UMI-guided consensus sequences with migec v1.2.7. With mixcr v2.1.11, UMI consensuses were aligned to TRA and TRB V and J templates and assembled into clonotypes. Clonotypes were classified as expanded or contracted when called significant by both edgeR and NoisET, with noise models trained on biological replicates. For edgeR calls, the cutoffs were a false discovery rate-adjusted p below 0.01 and a log2 fold-change threshold of 1. PCA with hierarchical clustering of max-normalized trajectories of the 1000 most abundant clonotypes was used as exploratory dynamics analysis. Separately sequenced CD4+ and CD8+ repertoires were used to assign a CD4 or CD8 phenotype to each responding clone. Using fastp at Q25 and MiXCR, TCRdb reprocessed the public reads and kept productive beta chains. When rows share a CDR3 protein, they turn into one entry using the most common DNA and genes. The V and J calls shown here were made by TCRdb, not taken from the authors' results. The sample yields a few hundred thousand distinct CDR3 sequences; about 16% were counted once. In total, the top ten clones hold 22% of the sample.

The research as a whole found: SARS-CoV-2 specificity was not confirmed for the second-wave clones peaking on day 37. The study covered only a couple of mild cases, and larger cohorts including severe cases with pre-infection samples were considered necessary. Contracting CD4+ clones turned up mainly in the CM and EM memory subsets, whereas EMRA was where CD8+ clones were enriched. From day 15 to 85, contracting clones showed balanced CD4/CD8 phenotypes, whereas a second wave of clones that expanded from day 15 to 37 leaned towards CD4+. Some responding clones were found in pre-infection memory, which suggests that pre-existing cross-reactive memory T cells took part in the SARS-CoV-2 response.

Per the germline V gene, SGHAT is the CDR1 and FQNNGV is the CDR2. The CDR3, cysteine through phenylalanine, is 14 amino acids long. Only the CDR3 portion is preserved as DNA: 42 bases, with reading frame beginning at the first base. V is trimmed back by 2 bases and J by 4 bases, and the junction contains 4 bases that no gene match accounts for. In this chain, TRBV11-2 is recombined with TRBJ2-5; 7 bases in between match TRBD1. The clonotype comes from a man younger than 35 who had mild COVID-19 (a few samples of this study predate the infection). The sample titles of this study are shuffled in the database, so cell type and time point are left out; the donor was told from shared clones. The sample comprised PBMCs or a T cell subset sorted from them (not recorded which). The nucleotides read TGTGCCAGCAGCTTATCACAGGGGATAGAGACCCAGTACTTC. It is translated as CASSLSQGIETQYF.